Listed below are T cell receptor beta chains from one sample, sequenced in a study of cytomegalovirus exposure and HLA in healthy donors. Profiling relied on immunoSEQ multiplex PCR, and the TCRdb table lists in-frame clones only, not all of them. The table records around 72,000 clones, about 66% of them present only once. The sample was PBMCs. The receptors were gathered from a man aged 35-49 years in good health and CMV-seropositive. Both conserved end residues are part of each CDR3. The order of the fields is V gene, J gene, clone size, CDR3 length, D gene, CDR3 DNA, CDR3 protein. D genes are given only for firm matches. Expanded clones get a size class; other rows say once, few or many, or leave the size out.

>TRBV28|TRBJ1-4|-|13|-
TGTGCCAGCAGAGACACTTGGGTAGAAAAACTGTTTTTT
CASRDTWVEKLFF
>TRBV7-6|TRBJ2-5|-|15|TRBD1
TGTGCCAGCAGCTCTGGGACAGGGTACCAAGAGACCCAGTACTTC
CASSSGTGYQETQYF
>TRBV6-5|TRBJ2-3|-|16|TRBD2
TGTGCCAGCAGTTACTCGGAGGTAGAAGCGGGGGGTACGCAGTATTTT
CASSYSEVEAGGTQYF
>TRBV4-2|TRBJ2-1|few|17|TRBD2
TGTGCCAGCAGCCAAGTCCCCTCTAGCGGGGGGATAGATGAGCAGTTCTTC
CASSQVPSSGGIDEQFF
>TRBV6-1|TRBJ2-7|few|15|TRBD1
TGTGCCAGCAGGGAAGCCGGAACAGGGGGCGGTGGGCAGTACTTC
CASREAGTGGGGQYF
>TRBV12-5|TRBJ2-5|-|13|-
TGTGCTAGTGGTTTGGGCTGGGCCGGGACCCAGTACTTC
CASGLGWAGTQYF
>TRBV6-4|TRBJ2-7|-|13|TRBD2
TGTGCCAGCAGAAGGACTAGTGTGTACGAGCAGTACTTC
CASRRTSVYEQYF
>TRBV6-1|TRBJ1-4|few|15|TRBD1
TGTGCCAGCAGTGAGACAGGGGGTGGGTTTGAAAAACTGTTTTTT
CASSETGGGFEKLFF
>TRBV5-6|TRBJ2-6|-|16|-
TGTGCCAGCAGCTTGGCCGTCAGCTCTGGGGCCAACGTCCTGACTTTC
CASSLAVSSGANVLTF
>TRBV6-6|TRBJ1-1|-|14|TRBD1
TGTGCCAGCAGTCGGACAGGGTGGAACACTGAAGCTTTCTTT
CASSRTGWNTEAFF
>TRBV7-3|TRBJ2-2|-|15|TRBD1
TGTGCCAGCAGCCCGGGGACAGCGAACACCGGGGAGCTGTTTTTT
CASSPGTANTGELFF
>TRBV4-1|TRBJ1-1|-|14|TRBD1
TGCGCCAGCAGCCAATGGGACAGGTCTAATGAAGCTTTCTTT
CASSQWDRSNEAFF
>TRBV6-5|TRBJ1-2|-|13|TRBD1
TGTGCCAGCAGACTAGGACAGGCCTATGGCTACACCTTC
CASRLGQAYGYTF
>TRBV5-1|TRBJ1-2|-|13|-
TGCGCCAGCAGCGCGACAGGTGACTATGGCTACACCTTC
CASSATGDYGYTF
>TRBV5-5|TRBJ1-6|-|15|TRBD1
TGTGCCAGCAGCTTCACGGACAGGGAAAATTCACCCCTCCACTTT
CASSFTDRENSPLHF
>TRBV13|TRBJ1-6|-|14|TRBD1
TGTGCCAGCAGCCACGACAGGGGCGGCTCACCCCTCCACTTT
CASSHDRGGSPLHF
>TRBV5-1|TRBJ2-7|-|15|-
TGCGCCAGCAGCTTGGGCTGGGACACATCATACGAGCAGTACTTC
CASSLGWDTSYEQYF
>TRBV27|TRBJ1-4|-|17|-
TGTGCCAGCAGCGAAACGGAGGCCCTCCGGGGAGAGGAAAAACTGTTTTTT
CASSETEALRGEEKLFF
>TRBV7-3|TRBJ2-1|-|15|-
TGTGCCAGCAGCTTAGACGGGGGAAACTACAATGAGCAGTTCTTC
CASSLDGGNYNEQFF
>TRBV6-5|TRBJ1-6|-|16|-
TGTGCCAGCAGTTACTCGTGGGAGGGATCGGATTCACCCCTCCACTTT
CASSYSWEGSDSPLHF
>TRBV29-1|TRBJ1-2|-|14|-
TGCAGCGTGGCGGACAGACACGGGAACTATGGCTACACCTTC
CSVADRHGNYGYTF
>TRBV5-8|TRBJ2-1|-|14|TRBD1
TGTGCCAGCAGCTTGGTAGTCAGGGGGAATGAGCAGTTCTTC
CASSLVVRGNEQFF
>TRBV9|TRBJ1-2|-|14|-
TGTGCCAGCAGCCTTATGGAGGGCAGGGCTGGCTACACCTTC
CASSLMEGRAGYTF
>TRBV19|TRBJ1-6|few|15|TRBD1
TGTGCCAGTAGTACTACAGGGGGCGGGAATTCACCCCTCCACTTT
CASSTTGGGNSPLHF
>TRBV7-3|TRBJ1-1|-|12|TRBD1
TGTGCCAGCAGCTTTCCGACAGGGAAAGCTTTCTTT
CASSFPTGKAFF
>TRBV28|TRBJ1-2|-|12|TRBD1
TGTGCCACCACAGACAGGGGCTATGGCTACACCTTC
CATTDRGYGYTF
>TRBV6-7|TRBJ2-7|-|14|-
TGTGCCGTGAAACCGGGACACCACTCCTACGAGCAGTACTTC
CAVKPGHHSYEQYF
>TRBV30|TRBJ2-3|-|14|TRBD1
TGTGCCTGGAGTCCCGGGACAGGGGGGGATACGCAGTATTTT
CAWSPGTGGDTQYF
>TRBV9|TRBJ2-3|-|15|TRBD1
TGTGCCAGCAGCGTAGCAGGACAGGGGTTAGATACGCAGTATTTT
CASSVAGQGLDTQYF